This passage covers 28 T cell receptor beta chains from one sample sequenced in a study of CD8+ T cells in alopecia areata (dated by TCRdb to the late 2010s). Library method: the immunoSEQ multiplex PCR assay. To provide template for TCR sequencing, every sample had RNA extracted and reverse transcribed into cDNA. Sourced from immuneACCESS, this table was stored by TCRdb with only in-frame sequences that have V and J called. A share of the clones is absent; for the studies checked, an unresolved V gene accounts for under half, and the remainder has no known explanation. The sample records about 110,000 clones, around 59% of which are singletons. The ten largest clones represent 20% to 25% of the sample. The specimen was CD8+ T cells sorted from blood. These TCRs come from a human donor in good health.

The chain carries TRBV6-6 and TRBJ1-2; D remains unclear. V was shortened by 6 bases and J by 1 base, with 18 bases between the two germline ends. Germline V gene lookup returns CDR1 MNHNY and CDR2 SVGAGI (reference sequence). The length of the CDR3 is 16 residues. The CDR3: CASSLWRVTSNYGYTF. CDR3 nucleotide sequence: TGTGCCAGCAGCCTGTGGAGGGTTACTAGTAACTATGGCTACACCTTC.

The rearrangement uses TRBV7-8 and TRBJ2-7, with 9 bases matching TRBD2. There are 15 residues in the CDR3. J was trimmed by 12 bases and V by 5 bases; bases with no gene match: 17. Germline V gene lookup returns CDR1 SGHVS and CDR2 FQNEAQ. The CDR3 protein is CASSPRAGGPACPYF. The CDR3, as DNA: TGTGCCAGCAGCCCGAGAGCGGGGGGCCCAGCGTGTCCGTACTTC. The complete variable domain, with remaining parts taken from reference TRBV7-8 and TRBJ2-7, reads GAGVSQSPRYKVAKRGQDVALRCDPISGHVSLFWYQQALGQGPEFLTYFQNEAQLDKSGLPSDRFFAERPEGSVSTLKIQRTQQEDSAVYLCASSPRAGGPACPYFGPGTRLTVT.

This clone came up a few times. The chain couples TRBV13 to TRBJ2-7; the D call may be TRBD1 or TRBD2 (6 bases each). Trimming removed 4 bases at V and 6 bases at J, with 13 bases between. The CDR3 has 13 amino acids. Germline V gene sequence: CDR1 PRHDT, CDR2 FYEKMQ (reference sequence). CDR3 bases: TGTGCCAGCAGCTGGGGGGCCAGCTTCGAGCAGTACTTC. This codes for CASSWGASFEQYF.

The rearrangement joins TRBV7-6 to TRBJ2-3, with D unresolved. Germline V CDR1 and CDR2: SGHVS, FNYEAQ. V lost 2 bases and J lost 6, with 6 bases in between. The length of the CDR3 is 12 residues. CDR3 region: CASSLSGDTQYF. CDR3 nucleotides: TGTGCCAGCAGCTTAAGTGGGGATACGCAGTATTTT.

This chain joins TRBV5-1 and TRBJ1-1; D remains unclear. The germline V gene has CDR1 SGHRS and CDR2 YFSETQ. The CDR3 runs 13 residues. Trimming took 4 bases from V and 4 from J, leaving 11 bases between them. The CDR3 bases are TGCGCCAGCAGCGGCCTGCGGGGCACTGAAGCTTTCTTT. It specifies CASSGLRGTEAFF.

This rearrangement joins TRBV10-2 to TRBJ2-1; D possibly corresponds to TRBD2 (5 bases). Germline CDR1 WSHSY, CDR2 SAAADI. With 2 bases removed from V and 10 bases from J, the gap between germline ends came to 9 bases. The CDR3 length is 12 residues. The CDR3 region is CASSEGSGEQFF. CDR3 bases: TGCGCCAGCAGTGAGGGGTCGGGGGAGCAGTTCTTC.

In its sample, this clone was seen once. The J gene is TRBJ2-5, the V gene TRBV5-6; D remains unclear. This CDR3 contains 12 residues. Per the germline V gene, CDR1 is SGHDT and CDR2 is YYEEEE. Between the trimmed V and J ends, which lost 6 bases and 2 bases, there was a span of 8 bases. CDR3 amino acids: CASNQIQETQYF. CDR3 nucleotide sequence: TGTGCCAGCAACCAGATTCAAGAGACCCAGTACTTC.

V gene TRBV4-2 combines with J gene TRBJ2-2, with D hard to call. Deletions cut 1 base from V and 5 bases from J, with 5 bases between. CDR3 size: 13 residues. CDR1 and CDR2 (germline): LGHNA, YNFKEQ. The CDR3 bases are TGTGCCAGCAGCCAAGCGTATACCGGGGAGCTGTTTTTT. Translated, it gives CASSQAYTGELFF.

The V gene is TRBV10-2, the J gene TRBJ2-3, with unresolved D. The CDR3 sequence is 16 residues long. Germline CDR1 WSHSY, CDR2 SAAADI. V dropped 1 base and J dropped 2 bases, with 13 bases sitting between them. In DNA form, the CDR3 reads TGCGCCAGCAGTGAGTTTACAAGTTACAACACAGATACGCAGTATTTT. Its protein product is CASSEFTSYNTDTQYF.

V usage is TRBV5-1 and J usage is TRBJ2-3; 8 bases are a match to TRBD2. Germline V gives CDR1 SGHRS, CDR2 YFSETQ. The V and J ends lost 0 bases and 6 bases, in that order; junction bases with no gene match: 6. The CDR3 spans 15 residues. The CDR3 nucleotides read TGCGCCAGCAGCTTGGAGCGGGGGTCCGGGGATACGCAGTATTTT. It is translated as CASSLERGSGDTQYF.

The gene calls are TRBV18 and TRBJ2-4; D is ambiguous. CDR1 is KGHSH, CDR2 LQKENI, per germline. The CDR3 has 17 residues. The V gene lost 3 bases and the J gene lost 3 bases, with 18 bases spanning the gap. The CDR3 DNA is TGTGCCAGCTCACCCCGGCAGGCTACGGACGGCAAAAACATTCAGTACTTC. Protein sequence: CASSPRQATDGKNIQYF. Full variable domain (outside the CDR3, taken from reference TRBV18 and TRBJ2-4): NAGVMQNPRHLVRRRGQEARLRCSPMKGHSHVYWYRQLPEEGLKFMVYLQKENIIDESGMPKERFSAEFPKEGPSILRIQQVVRGDSAAYFCASSPRQATDGKNIQYFGAGTRLSVL.

This clone was recorded only once. The chain combines TRBV15 with TRBJ2-3; D is perhaps TRBD2 (5 bases). The V gene lost 3 bases and the J gene lost 2 bases, with 6 bases spanning the gap. Per germline, CDR1 LNHNV and CDR2 YYDKDF (reference sequence). This CDR3 spans 13 amino acids. The CDR3 nucleotides are TGTGCCACCAGCAGTGGACTCACAGATACGCAGTATTTT. Translated, it gives CATSSGLTDTQYF.

The rearrangement links TRBV18 to TRBJ1-2, with a possible D match to TRBD1 (5 bases). Germline V gene data show CDR1 as KGHSH and CDR2 as LQKENI. The CDR3 is made up of 15 amino acids. V dropped 2 bases and J dropped 4 bases, with 14 bases sitting between them. CDR3 sequence reads: CASSPKGRRPYGYTF. The CDR3 DNA reads as TGTGCCAGCTCACCAAAGGGGAGAAGGCCCTATGGCTACACCTTC. Using reference TRBV18 and TRBJ1-2 for the parts outside the CDR3, the full variable domain is NAGVMQNPRHLVRRRGQEARLRCSPMKGHSHVYWYRQLPEEGLKFMVYLQKENIIDESGMPKERFSAEFPKEGPSILRIQQVVRGDSAAYFCASSPKGRRPYGYTFGSGTRLTVV.

The V call is TRBV7-6, the J call TRBJ1-1, with 8 positions matching TRBD1. The CDR3 runs 16 residues. Germline V gives CDR1 SGHVS, CDR2 FNYEAQ. V shed 5 bases and J 3 bases; nucleotides not matched to a gene: 11. This chain's CDR3 is CASSTSLRGPDTEAFF. The CDR3 nucleotides read TGTGCCAGCAGCACCTCTCTCAGGGGGCCAGACACTGAAGCTTTCTTT. The complete variable domain, with remaining parts taken from reference TRBV7-6 and TRBJ1-1, reads GAGVSQSPRYKVTKRGQDVALRCDPISGHVSLYWYRQALGQGPEFLTYFNYEAQQDKSGLPNDRFSAERPEGSISTLTIQRTEQRDSAMYRCASSTSLRGPDTEAFFGQGTRLTVV.

J is TRBJ1-5 and V is TRBV7-9; a weak D match, TRBD1 (5 bases). V dropped 5 bases and J dropped 5 bases, with 16 bases sitting between them. The germline CDR1 and CDR2 sequences are SEHNR and FQNEAQ (reference sequence). The CDR3 totals 15 residues. CDR3 amino acids: CASSISTGGDQPQHF. The CDR3 DNA reads TGTGCCAGCAGCATTTCTACAGGAGGGGATCAGCCCCAGCATTTT.

The CDR3, as DNA: TGTGCCAGCAGCTCGTCCACCTTGGGCAGTCTCGAGTTCTATGGCTACACCTTC. Amino acid sequence: CASSSSTLGSLEFYGYTF. The rearrangement joins TRBV7-9 to TRBJ1-2; D remains ambiguous. V was cut by 4 bases and J by 4 bases, with 25 bases left in between. CDR1 and CDR2 (germline): SEHNR, FQNEAQ (reference sequence). CDR3 length: 18 residues.

This chain connects TRBV2 to TRBJ1-6; D might be TRBD1 (5 bases). The CDR3 has 15 amino acids. Trimming cost V 4 bases and J 8 bases, with 15 bases left between them. CDR1 and CDR2 from the germline V gene are SNHLY and FYNNEI. The CDR3 reads CASSGFTGDYSPLHF. CDR3 nucleotides: TGTGCCAGCAGTGGATTTACGGGGGATTATTCACCCCTCCACTTT.

The rearrangement joins TRBV7-8 to TRBJ2-1; 10 bases map to TRBD2. The germline gives CDR1 SGHVS, CDR2 FQNEAQ. The V segment lost 5 bases and the J segment 7 bases; nucleotides outside the gene matches: 5. The CDR3 has 14 amino acids. The CDR3: CASSPSSGGNEQFF. The CDR3 coding sequence is TGTGCCAGCAGCCCTTCTAGCGGGGGAAATGAGCAGTTCTTC.

The table lists this clone with a few counts. The sample holds other DNA sequences that translate to the same CDR3. This chain joins TRBV13 and TRBJ2-7, with a tentative D call TRBD2 (5 bases). CDR3 length: 14 residues. Per germline, CDR1 PRHDT and CDR2 FYEKMQ (reference sequence). Trimming took off 0 bases at V and 2 bases at J, with 8 bases between the two ends. The CDR3 loop reads CASSLGRGTYEQYF. DNA of the CDR3: TGTGCCAGCAGCTTAGGCCGAGGGACCTACGAGCAGTACTTC.

The table lists this clone with a few counts. V is TRBV19 and J is TRBJ1-1; D is uncertain. The CDR3 runs 13 residues. Trimming removed 6 bases at V and 2 bases at J, with 10 bases between. Per the germline V gene, CDR1 is LNHDA and CDR2 is SQIVND (reference sequence). For the CDR3, the DNA is TGTGCCAGTAGAACGTGGGGAAACACTGAAGCTTTCTTT. Protein product: CASRTWGNTEAFF.

This clone was counted a few times. This chain joins TRBV6-1 and TRBJ2-5; 10 nucleotides line up with TRBD1. CDR3 length: 15 amino acids. V gave up 7 bases and J gave up 5 bases; unmatched junction bases: 10. CDR1 is MNHNS, CDR2 SASEGT, per germline. CDR3 loop: CASKKGTGEVETQYF. The CDR3 DNA follows: TGTGCCAGCAAAAAGGGGACAGGGGAGGTGGAGACCCAGTACTTC.

The chain has TRBV2 and TRBJ2-5; TRBD2 matches at 7 bases. The CDR3 has 14 amino acids. V was pared by 3 bases and J by 5 bases, with 6 bases of the junction left unmatched. Germline-derived CDR1 and CDR2 are SNHLY and FYNNEI. Here the CDR3 reads CASSDGRAGETQYF. For the CDR3, the DNA is TGTGCCAGCAGTGATGGGAGGGCAGGCGAGACCCAGTACTTC.

The table lists this clone with a few counts. The chain joins TRBV5-6 to TRBJ2-3; unclear D gene. The CDR3 runs to 16 residues. Trimming cost V 2 bases and J 0 bases, with 13 bases left between them. Germline CDR1 is SGHDT and CDR2 is YYEEEE. CDR3 nucleotide sequence: TGTGCCAGCAGCTTAGGCTCGTCTCCTAGCACAGATACGCAGTATTTT. Protein: CASSLGSSPSTDTQYF.

This chain connects TRBV7-6 to TRBJ2-5; perhaps TRBD1 as D (6 bases). CDR1 is SGHVS, CDR2 FNYEAQ, per germline. The CDR3 extends over 15 amino acids. The V end lost 8 bases, the J end lost 4 bases, and 20 bases lay between the germline ends. The CDR3 nucleotides read TGTGCCAGCGTCTCCCCGGGCGCCAGGGGAGAGACCCAGTACTTC. It codes for CASVSPGARGETQYF.

This clone turned up a few times. This chain uses TRBV7-9 with TRBJ2-7; D uncertain. Germline loops: CDR1 SEHNR, CDR2 FQNEAQ (reference sequence). With 4 bases removed from V and 7 bases from J, the gap between germline ends came to 11 bases. This CDR3 has 12 residues. In nucleotides, the CDR3 is TGTGCCAGCAGCTCCACCTCGGGTGAGCAGTACTTC. Encoded protein: CASSSTSGEQYF.

This clone showed up just once. The chain uses TRBV5-6 and TRBJ1-2, with a possible D match to TRBD1 (5 bases). The germline V and J ends were trimmed by 6 bases and 4 bases, with 19 bases remaining between them. From germline, CDR1 is SGHDT and CDR2 YYEEEE. CDR3 length equals 15 residues. The DNA for the CDR3 is TGTGCCAGCACCTCAGCGGGGCGAGAGGGCTATGGCTACACCTTC. It is translated as CASTSAGREGYGYTF.

V gene TRBV4-1 combines with J gene TRBJ1-1; D unclear. Germline CDR1 and CDR2: MGHRA and YSYEKL. The CDR3 contains 11 residues. V lost 6 bases and J lost 10, with 12 bases in between. CDR3 loop: CASRDSRGAFF. The CDR3 coding sequence is TGCGCCAGCAGGGACTCCCGAGGAGCTTTCTTT.

This clone was seen a few times. CDR3 residues: CSGEGPDTQYF. The CDR3 nucleotides are TGCAGCGGGGAGGGCCCAGATACGCAGTATTTT. The rearrangement links TRBV29-1 to TRBJ2-3; 7 nucleotides align to TRBD2. The length of the CDR3 is 11 residues. Per germline, CDR1 SQVTM and CDR2 ANQGSEA. The J segment lost 4 bases and the V segment lost 7 bases, leaving 2 bases of the junction unmatched.